This is a list of T cell receptor beta chains from one sample in a study of cytomegalovirus exposure and HLA in healthy donors. The assay was immunoSEQ multiplex PCR, and TCRdb's table has in-frame clones only and misses some. Of under 300,000 clones detected, approximately 86% appear once; the ten largest clones hold roughly 1%. The sample consisted of PBMCs. These receptors were obtained from a woman between 18 and 29 years old in good health and CMV-seronegative. Both conserved end residues are part of each CDR3. The D gene is left open where the match is weak. Only part of the rows carry a size: once, few, many, or a class if the clone is expanded.

abundance: once; d_gene: NA; j_gene: TRBJ1-1; v_gene: TRBV30; CDR3nt: TGTGCCTGGAGCACCGACCCCCTCGGGGACACTGAAGCTTTCTTT; CDR3aa: CAWSTDPLGDTEAFF
abundance: NA; d_gene: NA; j_gene: TRBJ2-7; v_gene: TRBV1; CDR3nt: TGCACCAGCAGCCAAAAGACTAGCGGGAACGAGCAGTACTTC; CDR3aa: CTSSQKTSGNEQYF
abundance: NA; d_gene: NA; j_gene: TRBJ1-2; v_gene: TRBV6-5; CDR3nt: TGTGCCAGCAGCGACCTGGACAGCCGTTATGGCTACACCTTC; CDR3aa: CASSDLDSRYGYTF
abundance: NA; d_gene: NA; j_gene: TRBJ1-2; v_gene: TRBV29-1; CDR3nt: TGCAGCGTTGAAATAGGTCATGACAGTAACTATGGCTACACCTTC; CDR3aa: CSVEIGHDSNYGYTF
abundance: NA; d_gene: NA; j_gene: TRBJ2-1; v_gene: TRBV10-3; CDR3nt: TGTGCCATCAGCACTCTCGGGACAAACTCCTACAATGAGCAGTTCTTC; CDR3aa: CAISTLGTNSYNEQFF
abundance: NA; d_gene: TRBD1; j_gene: TRBJ1-2; v_gene: TRBV25-1; CDR3nt: TGTGCCAGCAGTGACCAGGGGGATGACTATGGCTACACCTTC; CDR3aa: CASSDQGDDYGYTF
abundance: NA; d_gene: TRBD2; j_gene: TRBJ2-5; v_gene: TRBV5-6; CDR3nt: TGTGCCAGCAGCCGGCGGACTAGCGGGAGGGCCCTGGAGACCCAGTACTTC; CDR3aa: CASSRRTSGRALETQYF
abundance: NA; d_gene: TRBD1; j_gene: TRBJ1-2; v_gene: TRBV11-2; CDR3nt: TGTGCCAGCAGCTTACCGGGACAGGCTAGAGGCTACACCTTC; CDR3aa: CASSLPGQARGYTF
abundance: once; d_gene: TRBD1; j_gene: TRBJ2-7; v_gene: TRBV4-3; CDR3nt: TGCGCCAGCAGCCAAAAAGGTTTAACAGGGGAAGAGCAGTACTTC; CDR3aa: CASSQKGLTGEEQYF
abundance: NA; d_gene: TRBD2; j_gene: TRBJ2-5; v_gene: TRBV7-8; CDR3nt: TGTGCCAGCAGCTCCCGACTCAGCGGGGGGGCCGCAGAGACCCAGTACTTC; CDR3aa: CASSSRLSGGAAETQYF
abundance: NA; d_gene: TRBD1; j_gene: TRBJ1-6; v_gene: TRBV4-3; CDR3nt: TGCGCCAGCAGCCAAGGAGGGACAGGGAACTTCGTCTCACCCCTCCACTTT; CDR3aa: CASSQGGTGNFVSPLHF
abundance: NA; d_gene: TRBD2; j_gene: TRBJ2-3; v_gene: TRBV4-3; CDR3nt: TGCGCCAGCAGCCAAGGGGAGCGGGGGGGCCCAGATACGCAGTATTTT; CDR3aa: CASSQGERGGPDTQYF
abundance: NA; d_gene: NA; j_gene: TRBJ1-4; v_gene: TRBV11-2; CDR3nt: TGTGCCAGCAGCTTAGAGGGGGGAAAACTGTTTTTT; CDR3aa: CASSLEGGKLFF
abundance: few; d_gene: NA; j_gene: TRBJ1-2; v_gene: TRBV6-1; CDR3nt: TGTGCCAGCAGTGAAGGGCAGGTCCTCTATGGCTACACCTTC; CDR3aa: CASSEGQVLYGYTF
abundance: NA; d_gene: NA; j_gene: TRBJ2-1; v_gene: TRBV13; CDR3nt: TGTGCCAGCAGGAAAGGAGGGGCCTACAATGAGCAGTTCTTC; CDR3aa: CASRKGGAYNEQFF
abundance: NA; d_gene: TRBD1; j_gene: TRBJ1-2; v_gene: TRBV16; CDR3nt: TGTGCCAGCAGCCAATCGTTTGGGACAGGGGGCGTATATGGCTACACCTTC; CDR3aa: CASSQSFGTGGVYGYTF
abundance: NA; d_gene: NA; j_gene: TRBJ1-1; v_gene: TRBV29-1; CDR3nt: TGCAGCGTTGAAGATCTCCCAGGCACTGAAGCTTTCTTT; CDR3aa: CSVEDLPGTEAFF
abundance: NA; d_gene: TRBD2; j_gene: TRBJ2-1; v_gene: TRBV29-1; CDR3nt: TGCAGCCTCAACTGGGCTAGCGGGAGCTCCTACAATGAGCAGTTCTTC; CDR3aa: CSLNWASGSSYNEQFF
abundance: NA; d_gene: TRBD2; j_gene: TRBJ2-5; v_gene: TRBV7-9; CDR3nt: TGTGCCAGCAGCCCCGAAGGGACTAGCGGGGGCGGGGAGACCCAGTACTTC; CDR3aa: CASSPEGTSGGGETQYF
abundance: once; d_gene: TRBD1; j_gene: TRBJ2-7; v_gene: TRBV4-2; CDR3nt: TGTGCCAGCAGCCCCGACCAGGGACAGGGCGACGAGCAGTACTTC; CDR3aa: CASSPDQGQGDEQYF
abundance: NA; d_gene: NA; j_gene: TRBJ2-7; v_gene: TRBV18; CDR3nt: TGTGCCAGCTCACCAAACGACAACGAGCAGTACTTC; CDR3aa: CASSPNDNEQYF
abundance: NA; d_gene: TRBD2; j_gene: TRBJ2-7; v_gene: TRBV5-1; CDR3nt: TGCGCCAGCAGCCCCGGGACTAGCGATACCTACGAGCAGTACTTC; CDR3aa: CASSPGTSDTYEQYF
abundance: NA; d_gene: NA; j_gene: TRBJ1-5; v_gene: TRBV18; CDR3nt: TGTGCCAGCTCACCACCACGATTTGAGGCGGGTCAGCCCCAGCATTTT; CDR3aa: CASSPPRFEAGQPQHF
abundance: NA; d_gene: NA; j_gene: TRBJ2-3; v_gene: TRBV29-1; CDR3nt: TGCAGCGTGGAGGTCGTATTTGCAGATACGCAGTATTTT; CDR3aa: CSVEVVFADTQYF
abundance: once; d_gene: NA; j_gene: TRBJ2-1; v_gene: TRBV9; CDR3nt: TGTGCCAGCAGCGTAGTTAGCTACGATGAGCAGTTCTTC; CDR3aa: CASSVVSYDEQFF
abundance: NA; d_gene: TRBD1; j_gene: TRBJ1-1; v_gene: TRBV29-1; CDR3nt: TGCAGCGTTGAAGATGGGACAGCCGCTGAAGCTTTCTTT; CDR3aa: CSVEDGTAAEAFF
abundance: NA; d_gene: TRBD1; j_gene: TRBJ1-2; v_gene: TRBV30; CDR3nt: TGTGCCTGCGGGACAGGGGGAGAATTCTTC; CDR3aa: CACGTGGEFF
abundance: NA; d_gene: TRBD1; j_gene: TRBJ1-5; v_gene: TRBV18; CDR3nt: TGTGCCAGCTCACCCCAGACAGGGGCGGATCAGCCCCAGCATTTT; CDR3aa: CASSPQTGADQPQHF
abundance: NA; d_gene: TRBD1; j_gene: TRBJ1-5; v_gene: TRBV7-2; CDR3nt: TGTGCCAGCAGCGCAGCCGGGACAGGGTATCAGCCCCAGCATTTT; CDR3aa: CASSAAGTGYQPQHF
abundance: once; d_gene: NA; j_gene: TRBJ1-4; v_gene: TRBV7-9; CDR3nt: TGTGCCAGCAGCTTAGTCGTACGACAGATTAATGAAAAACTGTTTTTT; CDR3aa: CASSLVVRQINEKLFF
abundance: NA; d_gene: NA; j_gene: TRBJ1-2; v_gene: TRBV6-1; CDR3nt: TGTGCCAGCAGAAACATTAACTATGGCTACACCTTC; CDR3aa: CASRNINYGYTF
abundance: NA; d_gene: NA; j_gene: TRBJ2-7; v_gene: TRBV11-3; CDR3nt: TGTGCCAGCAGCTTCCCCGGGGACTCCCCCTACGAGCAGTACTTC; CDR3aa: CASSFPGDSPYEQYF
abundance: NA; d_gene: TRBD1; j_gene: TRBJ2-7; v_gene: TRBV25-1; CDR3nt: TGTGCCAGCACAACAGGGGGCAACGAGCAGTACTTC; CDR3aa: CASTTGGNEQYF
abundance: NA; d_gene: NA; j_gene: TRBJ2-5; v_gene: TRBV7-9; CDR3nt: TGTGCCAGCAGCTTACTTAGAGCGGGAGAGACCCAGTACTTC; CDR3aa: CASSLLRAGETQYF
abundance: NA; d_gene: NA; j_gene: TRBJ1-2; v_gene: TRBV29-1; CDR3nt: TGCAGCGTTGCACAGGGTGAGCGGTACTATGGCTACACCTTC; CDR3aa: CSVAQGERYYGYTF
abundance: NA; d_gene: NA; j_gene: TRBJ1-2; v_gene: TRBV30; CDR3nt: TGTGCCTGGGGAGGGTGGGATCTTCGAGGGGATGGCTACACCTTC; CDR3aa: CAWGGWDLRGDGYTF
abundance: once; d_gene: NA; j_gene: TRBJ1-1; v_gene: TRBV6-5; CDR3nt: TGTGCCAGCAGCCGAGCCGGGGGGCTAACGAGCGCTTTCTTT; CDR3aa: CASSRAGGLTSAFF
abundance: NA; d_gene: TRBD1; j_gene: TRBJ2-7; v_gene: TRBV27; CDR3nt: TGTGCCAGCAGGGACAGGCACTACGAGCAGTACTTC; CDR3aa: CASRDRHYEQYF
abundance: NA; d_gene: NA; j_gene: TRBJ2-1; v_gene: TRBV7-9; CDR3nt: TGTGCCAGCAGCTATGGCCCCCCGAATGAGCAGTTCTTC; CDR3aa: CASSYGPPNEQFF
abundance: NA; d_gene: NA; j_gene: TRBJ2-3; v_gene: TRBV6-5; CDR3nt: TGTGCCAGCAGTTACCGGGACTTCTCCTACACAGATACGCAGTATTTT; CDR3aa: CASSYRDFSYTDTQYF
abundance: NA; d_gene: NA; j_gene: TRBJ1-5; v_gene: TRBV27; CDR3nt: TGTGCCAGCAGGCCTACAGGGTCCTCCCGTCAGCCCCAGCATTTT; CDR3aa: CASRPTGSSRQPQHF
abundance: NA; d_gene: TRBD1; j_gene: TRBJ2-2; v_gene: TRBV10-3; CDR3nt: TGTGCCATCATGGGACAGGGTAACGGGGAGCTGTTTTTT; CDR3aa: CAIMGQGNGELFF
abundance: NA; d_gene: NA; j_gene: TRBJ2-7; v_gene: TRBV6-5; CDR3nt: TGTGCCAGCAGTTACGACTTGGGGGGAACCTCCTACGAGCAGTACTTC; CDR3aa: CASSYDLGGTSYEQYF
abundance: NA; d_gene: TRBD1; j_gene: TRBJ1-2; v_gene: TRBV2; CDR3nt: TGTGCCAGCAGTGTAAGAGCGGGTGGGGACAGGGTCTCTAACTATGGCTACACCTTC; CDR3aa: CASSVRAGGDRVSNYGYTF
abundance: many; d_gene: NA; j_gene: TRBJ2-5; v_gene: TRBV6-1; CDR3nt: TGTGCCAGCAGTGAGGACTGGAGGGAGACCCAGTACTTC; CDR3aa: CASSEDWRETQYF
abundance: NA; d_gene: TRBD2; j_gene: TRBJ2-7; v_gene: TRBV6-5; CDR3nt: TGTGCCAGCAGTTCCTTAATAGCGGGAGTCTACGAGCAGTACTTC; CDR3aa: CASSSLIAGVYEQYF
abundance: NA; d_gene: NA; j_gene: TRBJ2-5; v_gene: TRBV11-3; CDR3nt: TGTGCCAGCAGCTTGGAGGGGGGGGAGACCCAGTACTTC; CDR3aa: CASSLEGGETQYF
abundance: NA; d_gene: TRBD1; j_gene: TRBJ2-5; v_gene: TRBV5-6; CDR3nt: TGTGCCAGCAGCTTCGGACAGGGGCGGGAGACCCAGTACTTC; CDR3aa: CASSFGQGRETQYF
abundance: NA; d_gene: TRBD1; j_gene: TRBJ1-5; v_gene: TRBV7-2; CDR3nt: TGTGCCAGCAGCCCCTTGACAGGGCTGGAACAGCCCCAGCATTTT; CDR3aa: CASSPLTGLEQPQHF
abundance: few; d_gene: NA; j_gene: TRBJ1-2; v_gene: TRBV29-1; CDR3nt: TGCAGCGTTGTTCTCTCAGGGGGCTACACCTTC; CDR3aa: CSVVLSGGYTF
abundance: NA; d_gene: NA; j_gene: TRBJ1-4; v_gene: TRBV5-1; CDR3nt: TGCGCCAGCAGCCTTGATAGCGCGGGAAAACTGTTTTTT; CDR3aa: CASSLDSAGKLFF